This T cell receptor (beta chain) originates from a study of T cell repertoires in cytomegalovirus infection. Study-wide context: Both a matching HLA type and CMV infection were indicated by public TCR beta signatures.

V was pared by 4 bases and J by 9 bases, with 11 bases between. This CDR3 has 12 amino acids. Germline V gene data show CDR1 as MDHEN and CDR2 as SYDVKM. Using its own MiXCR run on the reads, TCRdb lists one record per CDR3 protein. The table records 200,000 to 250,000 distinct CDR3 sequences, roughly an eighth of them present only once. This chain connects TRBV28 to TRBJ2-3; unclear D gene. The sequenced sample was PBMCs. The receptor comes from a human donor in good health (CMV status not recorded). Some clones in this sample may be carry-over from other donors' samples. CDR3 loop: CASSSLGSTQYF. The CDR3 region has the DNA TGTGCCAGCAGTTCCCTGGGTAGCACGCAGTATTTT.